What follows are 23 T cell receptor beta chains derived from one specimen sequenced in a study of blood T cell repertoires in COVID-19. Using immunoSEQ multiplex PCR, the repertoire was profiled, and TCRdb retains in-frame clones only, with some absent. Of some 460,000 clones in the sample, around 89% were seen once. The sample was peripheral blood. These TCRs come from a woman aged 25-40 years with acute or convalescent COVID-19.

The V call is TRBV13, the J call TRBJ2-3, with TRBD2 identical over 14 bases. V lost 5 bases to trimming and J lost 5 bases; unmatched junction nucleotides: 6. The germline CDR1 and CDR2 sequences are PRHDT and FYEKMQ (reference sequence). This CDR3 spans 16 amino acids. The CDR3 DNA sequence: TGTGCCAGCAGCCTAAGGACTAGCGGGGGGCAAGATACGCAGTATTTT. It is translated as CASSLRTSGGQDTQYF.

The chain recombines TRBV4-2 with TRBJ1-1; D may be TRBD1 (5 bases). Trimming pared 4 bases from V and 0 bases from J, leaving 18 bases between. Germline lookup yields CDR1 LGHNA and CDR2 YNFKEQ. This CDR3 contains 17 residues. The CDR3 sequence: CASSRSSTTAVNTEAFF. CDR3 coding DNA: TGTGCCAGCAGCCGATCATCAACGACAGCAGTGAACACTGAAGCTTTCTTT.

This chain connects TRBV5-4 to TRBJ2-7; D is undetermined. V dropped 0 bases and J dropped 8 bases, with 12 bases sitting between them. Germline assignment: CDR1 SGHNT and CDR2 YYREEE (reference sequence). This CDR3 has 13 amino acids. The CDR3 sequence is CASSLVTDKQQYF. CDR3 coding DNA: TGTGCCAGCAGCTTGGTTACCGACAAGCAGCAGTACTTC. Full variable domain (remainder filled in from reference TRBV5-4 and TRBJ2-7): ETGVTQSPTHLIKTRGQQVTLRCSSQSGHNTVSWYQQALGQGPQFIFQYYREEENGRGNFPPRFSGLQFPNYSSELNVNALELDDSALYLCASSLVTDKQQYFGPGTRLTVT.

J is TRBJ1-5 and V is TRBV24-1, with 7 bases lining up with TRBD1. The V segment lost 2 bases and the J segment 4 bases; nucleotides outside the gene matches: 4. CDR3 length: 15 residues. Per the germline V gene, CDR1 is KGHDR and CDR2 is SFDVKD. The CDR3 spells CATSDSLTGNQPQHF. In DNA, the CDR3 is TGTGCCACCAGTGATTCCTTGACAGGGAATCAGCCCCAGCATTTT.

CDR3 in amino acids: CATSRDLDQPQHF. CDR3 bases: TGTGCCACCAGCAGAGATCTTGATCAGCCCCAGCATTTT. V usage is TRBV15 and J usage is TRBJ1-5, with unresolved D. Looked up from germline, CDR1 is LNHNV and CDR2 is YYDKDF (reference sequence). The CDR3 totals 13 residues. The ends were cut back, 0 bases at V and 5 bases at J, with 5 bases in the middle.

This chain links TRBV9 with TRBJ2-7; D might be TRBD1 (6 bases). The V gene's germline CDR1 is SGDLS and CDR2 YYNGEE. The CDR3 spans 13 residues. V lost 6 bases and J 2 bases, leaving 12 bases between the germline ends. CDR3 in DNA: TGTGCCAGCAACGACAGGCGGACCTACGAGCAGTACTTC. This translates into CASNDRRTYEQYF.

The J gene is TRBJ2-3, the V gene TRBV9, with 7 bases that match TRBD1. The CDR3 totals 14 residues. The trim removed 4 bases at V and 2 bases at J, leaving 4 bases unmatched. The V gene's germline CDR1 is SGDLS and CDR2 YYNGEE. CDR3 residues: CASSRQGDTDTQYF. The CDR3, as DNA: TGTGCCAGCAGCAGACAGGGTGACACAGATACGCAGTATTTT. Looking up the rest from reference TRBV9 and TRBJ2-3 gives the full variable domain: DSGVTQTPKHLITATGQRVTLRCSPRSGDLSVYWYQQSLDQGLQFLIQYYNGEERAKGNILERFSAQQFPDLHSELNLSSLELGDSALYFCASSRQGDTDTQYFGPGTRLTVL.

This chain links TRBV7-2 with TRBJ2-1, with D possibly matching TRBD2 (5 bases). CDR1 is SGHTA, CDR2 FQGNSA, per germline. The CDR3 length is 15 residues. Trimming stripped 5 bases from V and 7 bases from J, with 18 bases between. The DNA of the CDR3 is TGTGCCAGCAGCCCCCTGTTGCGGGCCGGAAATGAGCAGTTCTTC. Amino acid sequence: CASSPLLRAGNEQFF.

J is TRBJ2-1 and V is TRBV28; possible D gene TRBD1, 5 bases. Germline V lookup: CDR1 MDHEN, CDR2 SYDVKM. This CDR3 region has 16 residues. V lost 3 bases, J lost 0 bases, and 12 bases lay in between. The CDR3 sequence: CASSFSGWGSYNEQFF. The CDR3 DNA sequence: TGTGCCAGCAGTTTTTCAGGGTGGGGCTCCTACAATGAGCAGTTCTTC.

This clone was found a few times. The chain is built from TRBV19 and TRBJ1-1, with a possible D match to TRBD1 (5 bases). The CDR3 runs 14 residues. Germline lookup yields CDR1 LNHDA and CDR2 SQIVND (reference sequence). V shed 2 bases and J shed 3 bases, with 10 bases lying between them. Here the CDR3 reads CASSISGDYTEAFF. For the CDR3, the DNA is TGTGCCAGTAGTATATCGGGGGATTACACTGAAGCTTTCTTT.

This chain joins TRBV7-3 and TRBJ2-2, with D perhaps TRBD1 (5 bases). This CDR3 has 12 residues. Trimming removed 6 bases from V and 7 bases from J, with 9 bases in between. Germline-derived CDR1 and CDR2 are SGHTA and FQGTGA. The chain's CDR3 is CASSQGYGELFF. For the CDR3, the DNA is TGTGCCAGCAGTCAGGGATACGGGGAGCTGTTTTTT.

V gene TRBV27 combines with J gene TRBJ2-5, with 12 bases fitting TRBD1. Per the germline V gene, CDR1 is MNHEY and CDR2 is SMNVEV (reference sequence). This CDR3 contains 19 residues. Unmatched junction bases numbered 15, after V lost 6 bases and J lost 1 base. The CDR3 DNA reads TGTGCCAGCAGGTTTCATCCCGGGACAGGGGGCGCGGGCCAAGAGACCCAGTACTTC. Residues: CASRFHPGTGGAGQETQYF.

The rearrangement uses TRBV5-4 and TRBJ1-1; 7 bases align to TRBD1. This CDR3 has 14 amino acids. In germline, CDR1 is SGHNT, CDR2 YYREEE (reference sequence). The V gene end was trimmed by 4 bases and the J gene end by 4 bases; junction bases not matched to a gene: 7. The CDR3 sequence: CASSLRQGSTEAFF. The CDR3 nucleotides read TGTGCCAGCAGCCTGAGACAGGGAAGCACTGAAGCTTTCTTT.

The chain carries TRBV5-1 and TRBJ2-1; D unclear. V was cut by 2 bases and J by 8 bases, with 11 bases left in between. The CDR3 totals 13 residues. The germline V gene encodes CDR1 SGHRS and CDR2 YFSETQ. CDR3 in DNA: TGCGCCAGCAGCTTTGGGCCCCTCGATGAGCAGTTCTTC. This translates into CASSFGPLDEQFF.

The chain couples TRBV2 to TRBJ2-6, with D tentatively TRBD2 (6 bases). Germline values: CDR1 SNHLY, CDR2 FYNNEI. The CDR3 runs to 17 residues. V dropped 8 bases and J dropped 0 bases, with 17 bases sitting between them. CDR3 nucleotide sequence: TGTGCCAGCTATACTAGCTTCGGGGCCTCTGGGGCCAACGTCCTGACTTTC. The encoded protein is CASYTSFGASGANVLTF.

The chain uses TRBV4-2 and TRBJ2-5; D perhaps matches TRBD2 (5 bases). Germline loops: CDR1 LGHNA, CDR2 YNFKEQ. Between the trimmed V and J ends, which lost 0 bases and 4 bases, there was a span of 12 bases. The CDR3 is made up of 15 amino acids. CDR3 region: CASSQEDQEGETQYF. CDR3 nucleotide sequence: TGTGCCAGCAGCCAAGAGGACCAAGAGGGAGAGACCCAGTACTTC.

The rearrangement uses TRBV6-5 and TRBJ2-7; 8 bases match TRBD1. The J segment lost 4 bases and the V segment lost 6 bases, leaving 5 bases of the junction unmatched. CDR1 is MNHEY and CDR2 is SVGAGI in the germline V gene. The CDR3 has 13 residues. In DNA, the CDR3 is TGTGCCAGCAGGCGGGACAGGAGATACGAGCAGTACTTC. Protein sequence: CASRRDRRYEQYF.

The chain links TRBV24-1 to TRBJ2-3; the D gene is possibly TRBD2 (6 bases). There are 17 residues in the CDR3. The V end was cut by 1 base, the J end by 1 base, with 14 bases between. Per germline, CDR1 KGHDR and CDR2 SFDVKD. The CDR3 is CATSDLKVRGCTDTQYF. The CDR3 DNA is TGTGCCACCAGTGATTTAAAGGTCCGGGGGTGCACAGATACGCAGTATTTT.

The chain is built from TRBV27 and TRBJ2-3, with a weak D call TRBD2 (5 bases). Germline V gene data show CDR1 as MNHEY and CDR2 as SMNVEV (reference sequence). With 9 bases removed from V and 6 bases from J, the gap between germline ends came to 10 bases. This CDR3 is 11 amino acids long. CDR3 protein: CASHGVDTQYF. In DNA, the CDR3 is TGTGCCAGTCACGGGGTTGATACGCAGTATTTT.

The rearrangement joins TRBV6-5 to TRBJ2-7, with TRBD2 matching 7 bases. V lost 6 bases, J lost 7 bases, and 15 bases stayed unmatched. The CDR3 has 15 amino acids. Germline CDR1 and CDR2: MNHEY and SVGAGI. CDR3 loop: CASRPSAGLYSEQYF. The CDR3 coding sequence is TGTGCCAGCAGGCCCAGCGCGGGACTATACTCGGAGCAGTACTTC.

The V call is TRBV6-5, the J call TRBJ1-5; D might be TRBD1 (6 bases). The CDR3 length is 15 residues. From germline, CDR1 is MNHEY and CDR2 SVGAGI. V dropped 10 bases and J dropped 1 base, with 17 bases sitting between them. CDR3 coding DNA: TGTGCCACCGCCCGTAGGGGACAAAGCAATCAGCCCCAGCATTTT. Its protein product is CATARRGQSNQPQHF.

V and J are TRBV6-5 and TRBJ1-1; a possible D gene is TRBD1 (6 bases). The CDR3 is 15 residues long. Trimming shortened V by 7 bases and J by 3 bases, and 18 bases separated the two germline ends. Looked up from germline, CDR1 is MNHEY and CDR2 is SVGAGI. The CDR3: CASKKQGGGDTEAFF. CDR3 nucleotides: TGTGCCAGCAAAAAACAGGGCGGTGGGGACACTGAAGCTTTCTTT.

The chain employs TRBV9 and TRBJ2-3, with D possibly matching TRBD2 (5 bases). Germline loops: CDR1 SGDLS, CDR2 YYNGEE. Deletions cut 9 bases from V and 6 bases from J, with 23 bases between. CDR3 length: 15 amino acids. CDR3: CATSGGPQSSDTQYF. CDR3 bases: TGTGCCACCTCCGGAGGACCCCAATCGAGTGATACGCAGTATTTT.